A selection of T cell receptor beta chains follows, all from one sample in a study of control samples from healthy donors and cancer patients. The method was immunoSEQ multiplex PCR; TCRdb's version includes in-frame clones alone and lacks a portion of them. The sample holds around 130,000 clones, more than 80% seen once. The specimen was blood. Receptor source: a man younger than 35 in good health. Each CDR3 is given without its conserved first and last residue. Some rows have no size entry. The others give once, few or many, or a class for an expanded clone.

v_gene,j_gene,abundance,CDR3aa
TRBV3-1/TRBV3-2,TRBJ1-1,NA,ASSRVKRATAMNTEAF
TRBV28,TRBJ1-1,NA,ASSARGMNTEAF
TRBV9,TRBJ1-3,NA,ASSVQGDGNTIY
TRBV6-4,TRBJ2-2,NA,ASSATVTHNTGELF
TRBV27,TRBJ1-3,NA,ASSLSRGGNTIY
TRBV4-1,TRBJ1-5,NA,ASSQENSNQPQH
TRBV2,TRBJ2-1,NA,ASTVRDRVYNEQF
TRBV3-1/TRBV3-2,TRBJ2-7,NA,ASSQDFRGTGGREQY
TRBV2,TRBJ1-4,NA,ASSEGLNEKLF
TRBV7-3,TRBJ1-1,NA,ASSLFGTVNTEAF
TRBV4-1,TRBJ2-1,NA,ASSLGGAANEQF
TRBV28,TRBJ1-2,once,ASSLPRENYGYT
TRBV6-5,TRBJ1-5,few,ASSKGTTSNQPQH
TRBV27,TRBJ1-3,NA,ASSSTGGLGDTIY
TRBV27,TRBJ2-7,NA,ASGGLLLEQY
TRBV5-8,TRBJ2-5,NA,ASSQGTSGSAETQY
TRBV11-2,TRBJ2-1,NA,ASSPGTSGSFEEQF
TRBV5-5,TRBJ1-3,NA,ASSAFAGKGSGNTIY
TRBV11-2,TRBJ1-3,NA,ASSSSRGSGNTIY
TRBV11-3,TRBJ2-6,once,ASSLDGTAGANVLT
TRBV23-1,TRBJ2-7,NA,ASSQQGYEQY
TRBV2,TRBJ1-5,few,ASSSKGTNQPQH
TRBV7-9,TRBJ1-1,NA,ASSLGGVRAEAF
TRBV27,TRBJ1-2,NA,ASSRTGAHGYT
TRBV18,TRBJ2-2,NA,ASSETSGSTPTGELF
TRBV28,TRBJ1-1,NA,AITGGPLTEAF
TRBV2,TRBJ1-4,NA,ASSEGAGINEKLF
TRBV30,TRBJ1-5,once,AWEGQGGQPQH
TRBV12-5,TRBJ1-1,once,ASGREGFEGAF
TRBV28,TRBJ2-7,NA,ASSPPTGVVHEQY
TRBV12-3/TRBV12-4,TRBJ1-4,NA,ASSRDRVEKLF
TRBV19,TRBJ2-5,NA,ASSNFLVSLLETQY
TRBV7-9,TRBJ2-3,NA,ASSISGMSTDTQY
TRBV2,TRBJ1-2,NA,ASSGQGSFGYT
TRBV28,TRBJ1-5,NA,ASSPPTGRLTQPQH
TRBV7-2,TRBJ1-3,NA,ASSPHRAGSGNTIY
TRBV10-1,TRBJ1-1,NA,ASSPAGSPEAF
TRBV7-2,TRBJ1-2,NA,ASSLAYGYT
TRBV7-9,TRBJ2-4,NA,ASSSGNPNIQY